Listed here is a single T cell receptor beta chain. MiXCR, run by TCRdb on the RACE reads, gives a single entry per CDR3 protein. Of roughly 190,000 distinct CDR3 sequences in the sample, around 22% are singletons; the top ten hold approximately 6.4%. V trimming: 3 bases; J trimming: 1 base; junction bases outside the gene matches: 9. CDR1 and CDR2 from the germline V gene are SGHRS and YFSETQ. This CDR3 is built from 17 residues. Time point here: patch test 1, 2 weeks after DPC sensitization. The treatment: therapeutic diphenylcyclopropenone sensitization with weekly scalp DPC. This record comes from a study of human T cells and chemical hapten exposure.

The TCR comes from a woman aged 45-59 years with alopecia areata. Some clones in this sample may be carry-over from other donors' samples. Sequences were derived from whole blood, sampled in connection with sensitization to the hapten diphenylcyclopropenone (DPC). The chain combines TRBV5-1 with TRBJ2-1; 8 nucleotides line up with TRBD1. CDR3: CASSSPDRAVSYNEQFF. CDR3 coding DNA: TGCGCCAGCAGCTCCCCGGACAGGGCCGTGTCCTACAATGAGCAGTTCTTC.